A selection of T cell receptor beta chains follows, all from one sample in a study of vaccination effects on CD4 cells after COVID-19. Repertoires were generated with immunoSEQ multiplex PCR, while TCRdb's copy carries only in-frame clones and drops some. The sample consists of 15,000 or so clones, about 70% of them appearing once. Antigen specificity for these receptors is unknown. Sequencing used CD4+ T cells from PBMCs cultured with HCoV-NL63 spike peptides, obtained after COVID-19 vaccination. The source of these receptors is a human donor who received a COVID-19 vaccine. Each CDR3 is given with its conserved first and last residue. The D gene is left open where the match is weak. Not every row has a clone size; where given, it reads once, few, many or a size class.

j_call,clone_size,d_call,v_call,cdr3_nt,cdr3_aa
TRBJ1-3,-,-,TRBV10-3,TGTGCCATCAGTGTTGGGCGGGACTCTGGAAACACCATATATTTT,CAISVGRDSGNTIYF
TRBJ1-2,-,-,TRBV9,TGTGCCAGCAGCCTGGGGCAGGGGCTGGTTGGGAACTATGGCTACACCTTC,CASSLGQGLVGNYGYTF
TRBJ1-1,-,-,TRBV28,TGTGCCAGCAGTTCCCAGGATAGGGACGGCACTGAAGCTTTCTTT,CASSSQDRDGTEAFF
TRBJ1-6,few,-,TRBV10-3,TGTGCCAACAATTCACCCCTCCACTTT,CANNSPLHF
TRBJ1-1,-,TRBD1,TRBV6-5,TGTGCCAGCAGTTCCACCGGGACAGGGCTGTCCACTGAAGCTTTCTTT,CASSSTGTGLSTEAFF
TRBJ2-7,once,-,TRBV11-1,TGTGCCAGCAGCCCCCAGGGTGGCTACGAGCAGTACTTC,CASSPQGGYEQYF
TRBJ1-6,-,TRBD1,TRBV18,TGTGCCAGCTCGGCTGACAGGGGGGACTCACCCCTCCACTTT,CASSADRGDSPLHF
TRBJ1-6,once,TRBD1,TRBV4-1,TGCGCCAGCAGCCAGACAGGGCTAAATTCACCCCTCCACTTT,CASSQTGLNSPLHF
TRBJ2-1,-,-,TRBV20-1,TGCAGTGCGCTACTCTTTCCGTGGCAGTTCTTC,CSALLFPWQFF
TRBJ2-1,-,TRBD1,TRBV2,TGTGCCAGCAGCCGGGACAGGGCTAGTGAGCAGTTCTTC,CASSRDRASEQFF
TRBJ1-3,few,-,TRBV5-4,TGTGCCAGCAGCTTCAACCCTGGAAACACCATATATTTT,CASSFNPGNTIYF
TRBJ2-3,-,TRBD2,TRBV11-3,TGTGCCAGCAGCCAAGGGTCTAGCGGGAGAAATACAGATACGCAGTATTTT,CASSQGSSGRNTDTQYF
TRBJ2-7,-,TRBD1,TRBV5-1,TGCGCCAGCAGCTTGGTCGGGACAGGCTACGAGCAGTACTTC,CASSLVGTGYEQYF
TRBJ2-3,-,-,TRBV12-3/TRBV12-4,TGTGCCAGCAGTCTCAACACAGATACGCAGTATTTT,CASSLNTDTQYF
TRBJ1-2,-,TRBD1,TRBV23-1,TGCGCCAGCAGTCAAGGTCGAGGAGGACAGGGAGGAAGGGGCTACACCTTC,CASSQGRGGQGGRGYTF
TRBJ2-5,-,-,TRBV11-3,TGTGCCAGCAGCTTACACTATAGGGAGACCCAGTACTTC,CASSLHYRETQYF
TRBJ2-5,few,-,TRBV5-4,TGTGCCAGCAGCGGGCAGGATGAAGAGACCCAGTACTTC,CASSGQDEETQYF
TRBJ2-1,-,TRBD2,TRBV5-1,TGCGCCAGTGGACTAGCGGGTTACAATGAGCAGTTCTTC,CASGLAGYNEQFF
TRBJ2-7,-,TRBD1,TRBV27,TGTGCCAGCAGTGAAGGGACGGGACAGGGTGTCGGCCACTTC,CASSEGTGQGVGHF
TRBJ1-2,-,-,TRBV24-1,TGTGCCACCTATTTTGTACAGGAGGACCCGAACTATGGCTACACCTTC,CATYFVQEDPNYGYTF
TRBJ1-2,once,TRBD1,TRBV29-1,TGCAGCGTGCAGGGGGGGCATGGCTACACCTTC,CSVQGGHGYTF
TRBJ1-5,-,TRBD1,TRBV7-8,TGTGCCAGCAGCGCACGGACAGGCTTCAATCAGCCCCAGCATTTT,CASSARTGFNQPQHF
TRBJ1-1,-,-,TRBV5-1,TGCGCCAGCAGCTTGGCACAGAACACTGAAGCTTTCTTT,CASSLAQNTEAFF
TRBJ2-1,-,TRBD2,TRBV4-2,TGTGCCAGCAGCCAAGATGGCGGACTAGCTGGAAATGAGCAGTTCTTC,CASSQDGGLAGNEQFF
TRBJ2-2,-,TRBD1,TRBV6-5,TGTGCCAGCAGGCTCGGGACAGGGGGTGCCGGGGAGCTGTTTTTT,CASRLGTGGAGELFF
TRBJ1-1,few,-,TRBV2,TGTGCCAGCAGTGAGGGGGGAGGAGGCACTGAAGCTTTCTTT,CASSEGGGGTEAFF
TRBJ1-2,few,TRBD1,TRBV28,TGTGCCAGCAGCCCCGCCGGGACAGACTATGGCTACACCTTC,CASSPAGTDYGYTF
TRBJ2-7,-,TRBD1,TRBV4-2,TGTGCCAGCAGCCCCACCATGGGACAGGGCTCCTACGAGCAGTACTTC,CASSPTMGQGSYEQYF
TRBJ2-1,-,TRBD2,TRBV24-1,TGTGCCACCAGTGAAGCCCCCGGGGGTTTAAGCGGGAGCTCCTACAATGAGCAGTTCTTC,CATSEAPGGLSGSSYNEQFF
TRBJ2-6,-,-,TRBV6-5,TGTGCCAGCAGTTACACGGCAACAGGGGCCAACGTCCTGACTTTC,CASSYTATGANVLTF
TRBJ2-5,-,-,TRBV4-3,TGCGCCAGCAGCCAAGATCCCGCGGCCGGGCGGACCCAGTACTTC,CASSQDPAAGRTQYF
TRBJ1-3,-,-,TRBV5-1,TGCGCCAGCAGCTTGGTGGGTGACTCTGGAAACACCATATATTTT,CASSLVGDSGNTIYF
TRBJ2-5,few,TRBD1,TRBV2,TGTGCCAGCAGTGATCAGACAGGGGCAATGGAGACCCAGTACTTC,CASSDQTGAMETQYF
TRBJ1-4,-,TRBD1,TRBV11-2,TGTGCCAGCAGCTTAGGATTGACAGGGGGTGGAAAACTGTTTTTT,CASSLGLTGGGKLFF
TRBJ1-6,-,-,TRBV5-1,TGCGCCAGCAGCCCCCAGGGGAGCTCCTATAATTCACCCCTCCACTTT,CASSPQGSSYNSPLHF
TRBJ1-4,-,TRBD1,TRBV5-4,TGTGCCAGCGGGACAGGGGCCACTAATGAAAAACTGTTTTTT,CASGTGATNEKLFF
TRBJ1-6,-,-,TRBV1,TGCACCAGCAGCCAACGCTTACAGGGTGGATCACCCCTCCACTTT,CTSSQRLQGGSPLHF
TRBJ2-3,-,-,TRBV5-4,TGTGCCAGCGCGGAAGATAGACACGTCTTCACAGATACGCAGTATTTT,CASAEDRHVFTDTQYF
TRBJ2-2,-,-,TRBV5-1,TGCGCCAGCAGCCAGGGACAGAACACCGGGGAGCTGTTTTTT,CASSQGQNTGELFF
TRBJ1-1,-,-,TRBV5-1,TGCGCCAGCAGCTTCACAGGAGATGAAGCTTTCTTT,CASSFTGDEAFF
TRBJ1-2,-,-,TRBV28,TGTGCCAGCAGTTTGCCCCGGCACTATGGCTACACCTTC,CASSLPRHYGYTF
TRBJ1-3,once,-,TRBV4-2,TGTGCCAGCAGCCAAGTGGGGGGAGTCCTTACCGGCTCTGGAAACACCATATATTTT,CASSQVGGVLTGSGNTIYF
TRBJ1-1,-,TRBD1,TRBV5-4,TGTGCCAGCACCAGACCGGGACAGGGAAGGAACACTGAAGCTTTCTTT,CASTRPGQGRNTEAFF
TRBJ1-1,-,TRBD1,TRBV6-6,TGTGCCAGCAGTTACCCCAGGGGGGCAACTGAAGCTTTCTTT,CASSYPRGATEAFF
TRBJ1-5,-,-,TRBV12-5,TGTGCTAGTGCCACCGCCAGGGAGAATCAGCCCCAGCATTTT,CASATARENQPQHF
TRBJ1-2,once,-,TRBV6-5,TGTGCCAGCAGTTACCGGGGATCGAACGGCGGCTACACCTTC,CASSYRGSNGGYTF
TRBJ2-6,-,TRBD2,TRBV19,TGTGCCAGTAGTATTTGGAGACTAGCGGGCCAAAGACTCTCTGGGGCCAACGTCCTGACTTTC,CASSIWRLAGQRLSGANVLTF
TRBJ1-1,-,-,TRBV30,TGTGCCTGGAGTCCCTGGGCATTTGAAGCTTTCTTT,CAWSPWAFEAFF
TRBJ2-5,-,-,TRBV5-4,TGTGCCAGCAGCCCGGAGGAGACCGGAAAGACCCAGTACTTC,CASSPEETGKTQYF
TRBJ1-2,once,-,TRBV7-6,TGTGCCAGCAGCCCAGCTCAGGGGCCCTATGGCTACACCTTC,CASSPAQGPYGYTF
TRBJ2-7,-,-,TRBV6-6,TGTGCCAGCAGTTACGCGTGGGGTCCCCAACCCTACGAGCAGTACTTC,CASSYAWGPQPYEQYF
TRBJ1-1,-,-,TRBV6-2/TRBV6-3,TGTGCCAGCAGTTCAGTGAACACTGAAGCTTTCTTT,CASSSVNTEAFF
TRBJ1-4,-,-,TRBV5-4,TGTGCCAGCAGCTCCTACGGACCACTTAATGAAAAACTGTTTTTT,CASSSYGPLNEKLFF
TRBJ1-5,-,-,TRBV7-2,TGTGCCAGCAGCTTAGAGGCAGCCTATCAGCCCCAGCATTTT,CASSLEAAYQPQHF
TRBJ1-2,-,-,TRBV4-3,TGCGCCAGCAGCCACGGCTCTGGGGGGGCTAACTATGGCTACACCTTC,CASSHGSGGANYGYTF
TRBJ2-3,-,TRBD2,TRBV5-4,TGTGCCAGCAGCGGGTCAGCGGGAGCGGATACGCAGTATTTT,CASSGSAGADTQYF
TRBJ1-4,-,TRBD1,TRBV3-1/TRBV3-2,TGTGCCAGCAGCCGGGGACAGGGGATGAGGGGAGGTGAAAAACTGTTTTTT,CASSRGQGMRGGEKLFF